The 20 T cell receptor beta chains presented below share a single source sample, sequenced in a study of blood T cell repertoires in COVID-19. TCRdb's table, derived via immunoSEQ multiplex PCR, lists solely in-frame clones and lacks some. The sample includes about 160,000 clones, about three quarters seen only once; the top ten take around 2.8%. Specimen: peripheral blood. These receptors were obtained from a man between 65 and 79 years old with acute or convalescent COVID-19.

The rearrangement links TRBV23-1 to TRBJ2-3; D not resolved. TRBV23-1 is an ORF; its function is uncertain. V was trimmed by 5 bases and J by 6 bases, leaving 6 bases between them. This CDR3 has 11 amino acids. The CDR3, as DNA: TGCGCCAGCAGTACCAGGGATACGCAGTATTTT. It translates to CASSTRDTQYF.

The chain carries TRBV28 and TRBJ2-7, with a possible D match to TRBD2 (6 bases). The V gene lost 2 bases and the J gene lost 0 bases, with 11 bases spanning the gap. CDR3 length: 15 amino acids. CDR1 and CDR2 (germline): MDHEN, SYDVKM. The CDR3 nucleotides are TGTGCCAGCAGTTTACCCCTAGCGACCTCCTACGAGCAGTACTTC. Its translation: CASSLPLATSYEQYF.

The DNA of the CDR3 is TGCGCCAGCAGCACCGGACAGGGGGGACCAGATACGCAGTATTTT. It specifies CASSTGQGGPDTQYF. The V gene is TRBV5-1, the J gene TRBJ2-3, with 10 bases aligning to TRBD1. The junction had 6 bases not matched to a gene; V was cut back by 4 bases and J by 4 bases. The CDR3 loop spans 15 amino acids. Germline CDR1 SGHRS, CDR2 YFSETQ.

In this sample, this clone turned up once. One end of the junction fails to match germline, which may point to a read error. J is TRBJ1-2 and V is TRBV4-1; D gene unclear. CDR3 size: 14 residues. Looked up from germline, CDR1 is MGHRA and CDR2 is YSYEKL. This CDR3 reads CASSQASGLYGYTF. As DNA, the CDR3 is TGCGCCAGCAGTCAAGCATCCGGTCTCTATGGCTACACCTTC.

The chain couples TRBV27 to TRBJ2-2; D gene uncertain. This CDR3 is 16 amino acids long. Trimming cost V 0 bases and J 1 base, with 9 bases left between them. Germline values: CDR1 MNHEY, CDR2 SMNVEV (reference sequence). CDR3 sequence reads: CASSLSGALNTGELFF. The DNA for the CDR3 is TGTGCCAGCAGTTTATCGGGCGCCTTGAACACCGGGGAGCTGTTTTTT.

The chain is built from TRBV18 and TRBJ2-7, with 9 bases lining up with TRBD2. Germline values: CDR1 KGHSH, CDR2 LQKENI. This CDR3 comprises 14 residues. With 5 bases clipped from V and 1 base from J, the junction kept 3 bases outside the gene matches. The CDR3 sequence is CASSGREGSYEQYF. CDR3 coding DNA: TGTGCCAGCTCAGGGCGGGAGGGATCCTACGAGCAGTACTTC.

The chain links TRBV7-9 to TRBJ2-5; maybe TRBD2 (5 bases). The germline V and J ends were trimmed by 1 base and 3 bases, with 9 bases remaining between them. Per the germline V gene, CDR1 is SEHNR and CDR2 is FQNEAQ (reference sequence). The CDR3 totals 14 residues. The CDR3 DNA reads TGTGCCAGCAGCTTAGTAGGACTGAAAGAGACCCAGTACTTC. Protein: CASSLVGLKETQYF.

This clone was seen a single time. The gene calls are TRBV5-5 and TRBJ1-1, with D unresolved. From germline, CDR1 is SGHKS and CDR2 YYEKEE (reference sequence). The CDR3 consists of 14 residues. Trimming removed 1 base from V and 1 base from J, with 8 bases in between. The CDR3 sequence is CASSLSQRNTEAFF. Written as DNA, the CDR3 is TGTGCCAGCAGCTTGTCACAAAGGAACACTGAAGCTTTCTTT.

The chain couples TRBV28 to TRBJ1-2; no clear D gene. V lost 3 bases to trimming and J lost 6 bases, with 11 bases between them. The CDR3 totals 13 residues. The germline V gene has CDR1 MDHEN and CDR2 SYDVKM. CDR3 sequence: CASSLANGDGYTF. CDR3 coding DNA: TGTGCCAGCAGTTTGGCAAACGGGGATGGCTACACCTTC.

The chain's CDR3 is CASSPQGSAYEQYF. The CDR3 coding sequence is TGTGCCAGCAGCCCCCAGGGAAGCGCCTACGAGCAGTACTTC. The chain is built from TRBV7-3 and TRBJ2-7; D might be TRBD1 (5 bases). CDR3 length: 14 residues. The V and J ends lost 5 bases and 2 bases respectively, with 13 bases between them. The germline CDR1 and CDR2 sequences are SGHTA and FQGTGA. Using reference TRBV7-3 and TRBJ2-7 for the parts outside the CDR3, the full variable domain is GAGVSQTPSNKVTEKGKYVELRCDPISGHTALYWYRQSLGQGPEFLIYFQGTGAADDSGLPNDRFFAVRPEGSVSTLKIQRTERGDSAVYLCASSPQGSAYEQYFGPGTRLTVT.

The chain employs TRBV4-1 and TRBJ1-2, with 8 bases matching TRBD1. Germline CDR1 MGHRA, CDR2 YSYEKL. The CDR3 length is 15 residues. Trimming at V came to 1 base and at J to 5 bases, leaving 6 bases not matched to a gene. The CDR3 region has the DNA TGCGCCAGCAGCCAAGGAACCGGACAGGGATATGGCTACACCTTC. This gives the protein CASSQGTGQGYGYTF.

The rearrangement uses TRBV7-2 and TRBJ2-1; 9 bases align to TRBD2. The V segment lost 3 bases and the J segment 9 bases; nucleotides outside the gene matches: 18. The germline gives CDR1 SGHTA, CDR2 FQGNSA. The CDR3 contains 18 residues. The DNA for the CDR3 is TGTGCCAGCAGCTTTCAGGGCGGGGGGGCCCTTGTCCGAAGTGAGCAGTTCTTC. The encoded protein is CASSFQGGGALVRSEQFF.

The rearrangement links TRBV6-1 to TRBJ1-5, with D uncertain. Germline CDR1 MNHNS, CDR2 SASEGT. This CDR3 has 12 residues. Between the trimmed V and J ends, which lost 2 bases and 3 bases, there was a span of 2 bases. The CDR3 spells CASSELNQPQHF. The CDR3 bases are TGTGCCAGCAGTGAACTCAATCAGCCCCAGCATTTT.

The chain recombines TRBV27 with TRBJ2-2; D call uncertain. Deletions cut 2 bases from V and 8 bases from J, with 3 bases between. CDR1 is MNHEY and CDR2 is SMNVEV in the germline V gene (reference sequence). The CDR3 totals 11 residues. CDR3 bases: TGTGCCAGCAGTTTAACAGGGGAGCTGTTTTTT. Translating it yields CASSLTGELFF.

This clone was seen a single time. The V gene is TRBV5-1, the J gene TRBJ2-1, with TRBD1 matching 9 bases. V shed 2 bases and J 4 bases; nucleotides not matched to a gene: 7. The germline gives CDR1 SGHRS, CDR2 YFSETQ. The CDR3 contains 16 residues. CDR3 amino acids: CASSLQGALRYNEQFF. The DNA of the CDR3 is TGCGCCAGCAGCTTACAGGGGGCCCTAAGATACAATGAGCAGTTCTTC.

V gene TRBV28 combines with J gene TRBJ1-2, with D possibly matching TRBD1 (5 bases). Germline CDR1 MDHEN, CDR2 SYDVKM. V lost 7 bases to trimming and J lost 7 bases, with 22 bases between them. The CDR3 spans 15 residues. The DNA for the CDR3 is TGTGCCAGCAAATCCCCCGGGACTTCCATCGCTGGCTACACCTTC. This codes for CASKSPGTSIAGYTF.

This clone was seen just once. The chain joins TRBV19 to TRBJ1-3; D call uncertain. Looked up from germline, CDR1 is LNHDA and CDR2 is SQIVND (reference sequence). Trimming pared 2 bases from V and 4 bases from J, leaving 9 bases between. The CDR3 extends over 14 amino acids. The CDR3, as DNA: TGTGCCAGTAGTATAAACAGCCTGGGAAACACCATATATTTT. It encodes CASSINSLGNTIYF.

The chain joins TRBV9 to TRBJ1-4, with D unclear. Germline V gene lookup returns CDR1 SGDLS and CDR2 YYNGEE. CDR3 length: 14 amino acids. The V end lost 3 bases, the J end lost 8 bases, and 14 bases lay between the germline ends. The CDR3 region has the DNA TGTGCCAGCAGCGACCGAGATACCTCCGAAAAACTGTTTTTT. This translates into CASSDRDTSEKLFF.

V is TRBV4-1 and J is TRBJ1-2; D remains unclear. In germline, CDR1 is MGHRA, CDR2 YSYEKL. The CDR3 loop spans 14 amino acids. Trimming pared 1 base from V and 1 base from J, leaving 7 bases between. The chain's CDR3 is CASSQVGSNYGYTF. As DNA, the CDR3 is TGCGCCAGCAGCCAAGTTGGCAGTAACTATGGCTACACCTTC.

The chain has TRBV7-7 and TRBJ2-7; 8 bases line up with TRBD1. V trimming: 5 bases; J trimming: 2 bases; junction bases outside the gene matches: 5. Germline assignment: CDR1 SSHAT and CDR2 FNYEAQ (reference sequence). CDR3 length: 14 residues. The CDR3 sequence is CASSVGQGPYEQYF. The CDR3 DNA reads as TGTGCCAGCAGCGTCGGACAGGGCCCCTACGAGCAGTACTTC. The whole variable domain, filled in from reference TRBV7-7 and TRBJ2-7, reads GAGVSQSPRYKVTKRGQDVTLRCDPISSHATLYWYQQALGQGPEFLTYFNYEAQPDKSGLPSDRFSAERPEGSISTLTIQRTEQRDSAMYRCASSVGQGPYEQYFGPGTRLTVT.